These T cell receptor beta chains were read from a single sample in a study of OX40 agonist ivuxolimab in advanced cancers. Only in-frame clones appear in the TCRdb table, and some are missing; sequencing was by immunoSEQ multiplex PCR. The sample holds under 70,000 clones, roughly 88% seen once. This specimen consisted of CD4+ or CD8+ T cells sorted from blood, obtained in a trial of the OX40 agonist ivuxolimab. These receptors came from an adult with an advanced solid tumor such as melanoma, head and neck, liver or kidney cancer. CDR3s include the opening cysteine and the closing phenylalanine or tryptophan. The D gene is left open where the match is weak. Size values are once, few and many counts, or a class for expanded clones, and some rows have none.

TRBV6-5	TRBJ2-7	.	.	CASSYSGEQYF	TGTGCCAGCAGTTACTCGGGCGAGCAGTACTTC
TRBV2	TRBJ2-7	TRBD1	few	CASRGQGAGEQYF	TGTGCCAGCAGAGGACAGGGGGCTGGGGAGCAGTACTTC
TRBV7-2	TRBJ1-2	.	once	CASSSIQGNYGYTF	TGTGCCAGCAGCTCAATTCAGGGGAACTATGGCTACACCTTC
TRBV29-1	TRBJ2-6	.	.	CSVEDNYVGVGANVLTF	TGCAGCGTTGAAGATAACTATGTCGGCGTTGGGGCCAACGTCCTGACTTTC
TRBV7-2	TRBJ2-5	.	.	CASSPGTAQETQYF	TGTGCCAGCAGCCCTGGGACGGCTCAAGAGACCCAGTACTTC
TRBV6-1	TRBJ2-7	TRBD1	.	CASTLSGTAPYEQYF	TGTGCCAGCACCCTATCCGGGACAGCTCCCTACGAGCAGTACTTC
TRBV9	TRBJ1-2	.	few	CASSVGEDGYTF	TGTGCCAGCAGCGTCGGTGAGGATGGCTACACCTTC
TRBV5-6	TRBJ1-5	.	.	CASSSWGGNQPQHF	TGTGCCAGCAGCTCCTGGGGGGGCAATCAGCCCCAGCATTTT
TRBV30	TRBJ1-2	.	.	CACGLVRGYTF	TGTGCCTGCGGACTAGTTCGGGGCTACACCTTC
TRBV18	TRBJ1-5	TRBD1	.	CASSPQGGGNQPQHF	TGTGCCAGCTCACCTCAGGGGGGGGGCAATCAGCCCCAGCATTTT
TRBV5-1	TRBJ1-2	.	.	CASSLESRGPEGYTF	TGCGCCAGCAGCTTGGAATCGAGAGGCCCCGAGGGCTACACCTTC
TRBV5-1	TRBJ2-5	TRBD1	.	CASSLTGGETQYF	TGCGCCAGCAGCTTAACAGGGGGGGAGACCCAGTACTTC
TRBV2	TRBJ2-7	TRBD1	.	CASSEAGTGPYF	TGTGCCAGCAGTGAAGCGGGGACAGGGCCGTACTTC
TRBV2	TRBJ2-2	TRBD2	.	CASSGTSGTTGELFF	TGTGCCAGCAGCGGGACTAGCGGTACGACCGGGGAGCTGTTTTTT
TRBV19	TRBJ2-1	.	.	CASKPPDGTGMREQFF	TGTGCCAGTAAGCCCCCCGACGGAACAGGGATGCGTGAGCAGTTCTTC
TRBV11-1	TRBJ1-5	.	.	CASSNRDGQPQHF	TGTGCCAGCAGCAACAGGGACGGGCAGCCCCAGCATTTT
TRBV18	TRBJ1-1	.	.	CASSPLPTNTEAFF	TGTGCCAGCTCACCCTTGCCGACCAACACTGAAGCTTTCTTT
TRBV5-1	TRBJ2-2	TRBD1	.	CASSFEGQGRTGELFF	TGCGCCAGCAGCTTTGAGGGACAGGGCCGGACCGGGGAGCTGTTTTTT
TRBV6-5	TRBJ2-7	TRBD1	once	CASSYSTGAYYEQYF	TGTGCCAGCAGTTACTCGACAGGGGCTTACTACGAGCAGTACTTC
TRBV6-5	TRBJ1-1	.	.	CASSSGPWNTEAFF	TGTGCCAGCAGCTCCGGGCCCTGGAACACTGAAGCTTTCTTT